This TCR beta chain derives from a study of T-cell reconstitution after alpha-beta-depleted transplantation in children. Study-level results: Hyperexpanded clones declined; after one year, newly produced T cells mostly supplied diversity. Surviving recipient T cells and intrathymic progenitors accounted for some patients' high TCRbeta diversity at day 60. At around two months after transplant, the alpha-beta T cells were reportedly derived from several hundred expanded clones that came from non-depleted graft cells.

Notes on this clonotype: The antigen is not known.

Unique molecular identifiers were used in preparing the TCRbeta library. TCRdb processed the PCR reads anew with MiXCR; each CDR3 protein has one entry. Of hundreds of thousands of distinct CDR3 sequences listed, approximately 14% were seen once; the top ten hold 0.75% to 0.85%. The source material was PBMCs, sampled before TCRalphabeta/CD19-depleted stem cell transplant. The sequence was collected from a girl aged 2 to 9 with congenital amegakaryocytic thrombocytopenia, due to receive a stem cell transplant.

The CDR3 region is CASIPGHLYGYTF. DNA for the CDR3: TGTGCCAGCATCCCGGGACATCTCTATGGCTACACCTTC. The rearrangement uses TRBV6-1 and TRBJ1-2; tentative D call: TRBD1 (6 bases). Trimming left V 7 bases short and J 4 bases short, with 13 bases between. The germline V gene has CDR1 MNHNS and CDR2 SASEGT. This CDR3 region has 13 residues.